This entry lists 5 T cell receptor beta chains sequenced from one sample in a study of shared clonotypes between healthy human individuals (dated by TCRdb to 2019 to 2021). Library generation was performed with the immunoSEQ multiplex PCR assay. TCRdb provides this immuneACCESS table in a form limited to in-frame rearrangements. Some clones are lacking; in checked studies, under half of them reflect an unresolved V gene, and why the rest are absent is not known. This sample holds more than 850,000 clones; more than 75% were observed only once. Of the sample, approximately 0.5% falls within the top ten clones. Sequencing was performed on memory CD4+ T cells from PBMCs. Per the publication, the cell subset or site label means: CD45RA-negative fraction. The source of these receptors is a man in his late teens or twenties in good health. Some clones in this sample may be carry-over from other donors' samples.

This rearrangement joins TRBV2 to TRBJ2-7; D possibly corresponds to TRBD2 (5 bases). Looked up from germline, CDR1 is SNHLY and CDR2 is FYNNEI. The length of the CDR3 is 13 residues. Deletions cut 8 bases from V and 1 base from J, with 12 bases between. In DNA form, the CDR3 reads TGTGCCAGCGTTTCGGGGATTTCCTACGAGCAGTACTTC. It codes for CASVSGISYEQYF.

This chain uses TRBV6-1 with TRBJ2-7; TRBD1 might be the D (5 bases). V lost 4 bases and J 0 bases, leaving 13 bases between the germline ends. CDR3 length equals 15 residues. CDR1 and CDR2 (germline): MNHNS, SASEGT. CDR3 region: CASSASLGHSYEQYF. The CDR3 coding sequence is TGTGCCAGCAGTGCCAGCTTGGGGCACTCCTACGAGCAGTACTTC.

This clone occurred once. The rearrangement uses TRBV18 and TRBJ1-1; perhaps TRBD1 as D (5 bases). Germline CDR1 KGHSH, CDR2 LQKENI. This CDR3 has 15 residues. The V gene lost 4 bases and the J gene lost 0 bases, with 12 bases spanning the gap. DNA of the CDR3: TGTGCCAGCTCACTAGGGACGGTCATGAACACTGAAGCTTTCTTT. Protein: CASSLGTVMNTEAFF. Full variable domain (remainder filled in from reference TRBV18 and TRBJ1-1): NAGVMQNPRHLVRRRGQEARLRCSPMKGHSHVYWYRQLPEEGLKFMVYLQKENIIDESGMPKERFSAEFPKEGPSILRIQQVVRGDSAAYFCASSLGTVMNTEAFFGQGTRLTVV.

The gene calls are TRBV4-1 and TRBJ2-1; TRBD2 matches at 7 bases. CDR3 size: 14 residues. V shed 3 bases, J shed 8 bases, and the junction held 7 bases outside the gene matches. Germline V gives CDR1 MGHRA, CDR2 YSYEKL. In nucleotides, the CDR3 is TGCGCCAGCAGCCATCCGGGGGGAAGCGATGAGCAGTTCTTC. The encoded protein is CASSHPGGSDEQFF.

V gene TRBV6-5 combines with J gene TRBJ1-1; D remains ambiguous. V dropped 5 bases and J dropped 1 base, with 8 bases sitting between them. The CDR3 is 13 amino acids. Germline lookup yields CDR1 MNHEY and CDR2 SVGAGI. CDR3 coding DNA: TGTGCCAGCAGTCCCACCCCGAACACTGAAGCTTTCTTT. Amino acids: CASSPTPNTEAFF.